This T cell receptor beta chain was observed in a study of cytomegalovirus exposure and HLA in healthy donors. Vbeta (60) and Jbeta (13) primers were used in the PCR. The method was immunoSEQ multiplex PCR; TCRdb's version includes in-frame clones alone and lacks a portion of them. The sample lists under 200,000 clones, over 80% seen once, with 1.9% in the top ten. The CDR3 has 14 residues. V shed 5 bases, J shed 4 bases, and the junction held 5 bases outside the gene matches. Germline V lookup: CDR1 MNHNS, CDR2 SASEGT. Sequencing input: PBMCs. The receptor's source is a human donor in good health. This sequence joins TRBV6-1 and TRBJ1-5; 7 bases fit TRBD1. The CDR3 sequence: CASSPQGGNQPQHF. DNA for the CDR3: TGTGCCAGCAGTCCCCAGGGGGGAAATCAGCCCCAGCATTTT.